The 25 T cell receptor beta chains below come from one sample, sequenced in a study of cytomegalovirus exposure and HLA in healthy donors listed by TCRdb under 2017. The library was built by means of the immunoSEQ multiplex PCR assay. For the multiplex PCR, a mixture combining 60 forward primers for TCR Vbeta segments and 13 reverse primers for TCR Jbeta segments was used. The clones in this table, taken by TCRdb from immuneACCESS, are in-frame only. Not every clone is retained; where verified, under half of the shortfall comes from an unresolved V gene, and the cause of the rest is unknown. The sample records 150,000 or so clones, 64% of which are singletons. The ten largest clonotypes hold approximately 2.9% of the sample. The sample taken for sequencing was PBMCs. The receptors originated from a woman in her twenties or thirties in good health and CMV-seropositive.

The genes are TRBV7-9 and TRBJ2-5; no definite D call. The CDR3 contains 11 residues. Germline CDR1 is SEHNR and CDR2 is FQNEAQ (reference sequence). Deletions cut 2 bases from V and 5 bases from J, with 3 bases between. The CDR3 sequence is CASSLLETQYF. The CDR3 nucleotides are TGTGCCAGCAGCTTACTGGAGACCCAGTACTTC.

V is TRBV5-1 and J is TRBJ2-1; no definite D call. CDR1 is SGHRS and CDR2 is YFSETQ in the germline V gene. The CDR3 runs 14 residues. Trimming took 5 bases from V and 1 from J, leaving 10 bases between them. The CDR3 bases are TGCGCCAGCAGTCCGCCCGGGTCCTACAATGAGCAGTTCTTC. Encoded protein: CASSPPGSYNEQFF.

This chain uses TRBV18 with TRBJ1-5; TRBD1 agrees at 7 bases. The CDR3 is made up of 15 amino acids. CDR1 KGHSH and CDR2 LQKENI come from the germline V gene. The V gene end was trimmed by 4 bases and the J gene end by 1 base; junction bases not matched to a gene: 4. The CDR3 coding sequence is TGTGCCAGCTCACAGACAGGGTTAAGCAATCAGCCCCAGCATTTT. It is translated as CASSQTGLSNQPQHF. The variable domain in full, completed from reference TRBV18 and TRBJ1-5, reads NAGVMQNPRHLVRRRGQEARLRCSPMKGHSHVYWYRQLPEEGLKFMVYLQKENIIDESGMPKERFSAEFPKEGPSILRIQQVVRGDSAAYFCASSQTGLSNQPQHFGDGTRLSIL.

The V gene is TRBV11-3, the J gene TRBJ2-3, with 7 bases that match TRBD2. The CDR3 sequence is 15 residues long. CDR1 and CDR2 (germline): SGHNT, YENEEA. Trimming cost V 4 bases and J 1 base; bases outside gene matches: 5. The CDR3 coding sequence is TGTGCCAGCAGCTCAGCTAGCGGTCGCACAGATACGCAGTATTTT. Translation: CASSSASGRTDTQYF. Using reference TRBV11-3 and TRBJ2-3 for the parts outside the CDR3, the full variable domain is EAGVVQSPRYKIIEKKQPVAFWCNPISGHNTLYWYLQNLGQGPELLIRYENEEAVDDSQLPKDRFSAERLKGVDSTLKIQPAELGDSAVYLCASSSASGRTDTQYFGPGTRLTVL.

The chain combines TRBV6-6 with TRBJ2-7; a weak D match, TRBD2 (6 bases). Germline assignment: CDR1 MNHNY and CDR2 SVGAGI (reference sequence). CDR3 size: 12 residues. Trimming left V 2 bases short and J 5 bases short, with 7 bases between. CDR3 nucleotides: TGTGCCAGCAGTTACGGAGGGAACGAGCAGTACTTC. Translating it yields CASSYGGNEQYF.

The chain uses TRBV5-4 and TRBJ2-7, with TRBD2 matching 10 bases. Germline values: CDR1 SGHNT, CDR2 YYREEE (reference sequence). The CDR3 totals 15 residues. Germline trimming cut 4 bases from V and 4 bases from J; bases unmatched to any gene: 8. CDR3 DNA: TGTGCCAGCAGCCCACCGGGGACTAGCGAGTACGAGCAGTACTTC. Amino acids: CASSPPGTSEYEQYF.

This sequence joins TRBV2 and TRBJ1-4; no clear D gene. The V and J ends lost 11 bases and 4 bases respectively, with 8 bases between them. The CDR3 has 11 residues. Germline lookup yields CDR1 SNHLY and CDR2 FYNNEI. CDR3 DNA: TGTGCCGGCGGCGTTAATGAAAAACTGTTTTTT. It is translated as CAGGVNEKLFF.

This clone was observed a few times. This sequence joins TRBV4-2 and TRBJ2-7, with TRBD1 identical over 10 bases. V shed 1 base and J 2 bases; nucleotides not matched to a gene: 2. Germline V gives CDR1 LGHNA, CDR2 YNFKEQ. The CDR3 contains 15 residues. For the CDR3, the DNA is TGTGCCAGCAGCCAAGCCGGGACAGGGGCCTACGAGCAGTACTTC. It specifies CASSQAGTGAYEQYF.

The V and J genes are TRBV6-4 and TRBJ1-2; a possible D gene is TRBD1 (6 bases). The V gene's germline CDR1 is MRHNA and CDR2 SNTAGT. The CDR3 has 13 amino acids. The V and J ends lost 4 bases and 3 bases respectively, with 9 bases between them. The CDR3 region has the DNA TGTGCCAGCAGTGCACAGGGCTACTATGGCTACACCTTC. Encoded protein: CASSAQGYYGYTF.

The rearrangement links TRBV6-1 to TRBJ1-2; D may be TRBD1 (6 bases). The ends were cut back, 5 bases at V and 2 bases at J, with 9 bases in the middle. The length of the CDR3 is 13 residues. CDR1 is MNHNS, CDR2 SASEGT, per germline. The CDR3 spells CASSPDRNYGYTF. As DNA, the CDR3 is TGTGCCAGCAGTCCGGACAGAAACTATGGCTACACCTTC.

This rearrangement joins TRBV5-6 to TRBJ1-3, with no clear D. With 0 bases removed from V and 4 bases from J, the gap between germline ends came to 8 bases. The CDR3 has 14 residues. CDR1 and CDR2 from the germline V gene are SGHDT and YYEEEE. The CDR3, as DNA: TGTGCCAGCAGCTTGGGGGCCCGGGGAAACACCATATATTTT. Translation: CASSLGARGNTIYF.

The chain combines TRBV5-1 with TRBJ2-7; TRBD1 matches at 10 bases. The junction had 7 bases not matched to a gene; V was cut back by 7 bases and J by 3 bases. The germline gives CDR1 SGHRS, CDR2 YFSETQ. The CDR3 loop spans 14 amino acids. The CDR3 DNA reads TGCGCCAGCTCCGGGACAGGGGACCTCTACGAGCAGTACTTC. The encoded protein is CASSGTGDLYEQYF.

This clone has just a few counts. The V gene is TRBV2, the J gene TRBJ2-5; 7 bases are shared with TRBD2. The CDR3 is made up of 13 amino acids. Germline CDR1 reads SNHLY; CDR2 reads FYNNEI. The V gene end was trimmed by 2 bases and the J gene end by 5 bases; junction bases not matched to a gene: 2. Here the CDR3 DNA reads TGTGCCAGCAGTGAACTAGCGGAGGAGACCCAGTACTTC. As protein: CASSELAEETQYF. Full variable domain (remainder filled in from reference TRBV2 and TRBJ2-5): EPEVTQTPSHQVTQMGQEVILRCVPISNHLYFYWYRQILGQKVEFLVSFYNNEISEKSEIFDDQFSVERPDGSNFTLKIRSTKLEDSAMYFCASSELAEETQYFGPGTRLLVL.

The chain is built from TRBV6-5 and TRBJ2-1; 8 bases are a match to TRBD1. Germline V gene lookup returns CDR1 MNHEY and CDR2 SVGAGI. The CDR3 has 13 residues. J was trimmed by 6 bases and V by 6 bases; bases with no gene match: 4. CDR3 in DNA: TGTGCCAGCAGAAAGACAGGGGTCAATGAGCAGTTCTTC. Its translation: CASRKTGVNEQFF.

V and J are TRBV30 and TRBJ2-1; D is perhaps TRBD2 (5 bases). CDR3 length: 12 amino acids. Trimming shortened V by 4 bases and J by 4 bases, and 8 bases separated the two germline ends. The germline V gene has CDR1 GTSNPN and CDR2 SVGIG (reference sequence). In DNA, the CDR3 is TGTGCCTGGAACCGGGGATACAATGAGCAGTTCTTC. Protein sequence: CAWNRGYNEQFF.

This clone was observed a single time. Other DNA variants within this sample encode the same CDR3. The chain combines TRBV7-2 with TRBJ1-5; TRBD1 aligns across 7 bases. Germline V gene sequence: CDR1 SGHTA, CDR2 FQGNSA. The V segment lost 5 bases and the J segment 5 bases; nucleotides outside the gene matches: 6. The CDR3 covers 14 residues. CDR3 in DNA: TGTGCCAGCAGCCCACGGACAGGAGATCAGCCCCAGCATTTT. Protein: CASSPRTGDQPQHF.

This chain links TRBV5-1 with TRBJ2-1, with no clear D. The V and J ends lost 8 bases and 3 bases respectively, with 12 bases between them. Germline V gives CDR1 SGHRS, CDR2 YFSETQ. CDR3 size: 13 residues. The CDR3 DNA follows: TGCGCCAGGGAACCCGGGTGCTACAATGAGCAGTTCTTC. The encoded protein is CAREPGCYNEQFF.

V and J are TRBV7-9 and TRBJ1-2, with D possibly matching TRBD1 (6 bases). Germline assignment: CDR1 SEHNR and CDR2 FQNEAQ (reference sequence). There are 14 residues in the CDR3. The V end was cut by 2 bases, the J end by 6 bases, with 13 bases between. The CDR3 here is CASSLRNRVDGYTF. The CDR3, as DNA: TGTGCCAGCAGCTTAAGAAACAGGGTTGATGGCTACACCTTC.

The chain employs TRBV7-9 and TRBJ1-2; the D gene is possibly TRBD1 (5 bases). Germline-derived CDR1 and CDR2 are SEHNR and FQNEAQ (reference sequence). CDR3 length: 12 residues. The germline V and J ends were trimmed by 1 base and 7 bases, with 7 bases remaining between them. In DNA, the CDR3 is TGTGCCAGCAGCTTAGGGGACTTTGGCTACACCTTC. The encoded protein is CASSLGDFGYTF.

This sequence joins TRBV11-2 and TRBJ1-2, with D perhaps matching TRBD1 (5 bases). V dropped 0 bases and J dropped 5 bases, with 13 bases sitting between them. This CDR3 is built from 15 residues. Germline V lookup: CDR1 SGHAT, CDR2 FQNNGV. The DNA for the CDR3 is TGTGCCAGCAGCTTAGATCTTTCAGGGTATTATGGCTACACCTTC. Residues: CASSLDLSGYYGYTF.

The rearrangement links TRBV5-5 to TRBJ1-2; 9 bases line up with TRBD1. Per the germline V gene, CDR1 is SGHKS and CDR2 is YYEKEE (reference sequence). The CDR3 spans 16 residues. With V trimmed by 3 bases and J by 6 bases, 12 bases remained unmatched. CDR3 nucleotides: TGTGCCAGCAGCTCTTACAGGGGGCGCGGTTATAATGGCTACACCTTC. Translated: CASSSYRGRGYNGYTF.

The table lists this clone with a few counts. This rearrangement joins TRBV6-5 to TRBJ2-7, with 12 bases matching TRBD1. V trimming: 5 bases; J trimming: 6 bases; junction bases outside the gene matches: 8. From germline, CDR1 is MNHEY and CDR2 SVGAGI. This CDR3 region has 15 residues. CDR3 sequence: CASSPTWDRGREQYF. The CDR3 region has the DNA TGTGCCAGCAGTCCAACGTGGGACAGGGGGCGCGAGCAGTACTTC.

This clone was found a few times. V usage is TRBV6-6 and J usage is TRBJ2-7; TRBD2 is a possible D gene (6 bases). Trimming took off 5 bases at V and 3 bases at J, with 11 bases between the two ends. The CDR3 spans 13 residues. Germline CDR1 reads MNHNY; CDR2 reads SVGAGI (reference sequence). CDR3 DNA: TGTGCCAGCAGTACTAGCCGCGACTACGAGCAGTACTTC. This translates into CASSTSRDYEQYF.

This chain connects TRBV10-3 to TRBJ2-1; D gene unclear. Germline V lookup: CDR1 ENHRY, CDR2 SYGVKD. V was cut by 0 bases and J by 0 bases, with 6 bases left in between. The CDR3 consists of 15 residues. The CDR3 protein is CAISESLSSYNEQFF. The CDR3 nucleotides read TGTGCCATCAGTGAGTCCCTGAGCTCCTACAATGAGCAGTTCTTC.

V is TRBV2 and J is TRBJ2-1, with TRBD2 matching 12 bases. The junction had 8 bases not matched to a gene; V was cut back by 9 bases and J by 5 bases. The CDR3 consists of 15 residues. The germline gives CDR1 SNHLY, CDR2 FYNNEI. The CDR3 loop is CARTTGTSGHNEQFF. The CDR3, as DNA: TGTGCCAGAACTACCGGGACTAGCGGGCACAATGAGCAGTTCTTC.